The 3 T cell receptor beta chains below all came from one sample that was sequenced in a study of response to subunit inactivated influenza vaccine. TCRdb redid the calling of the RT-PCR reads with MiXCR, one entry per CDR3 protein. The top ten clones hold approximately 12% of a sample with over 400,000 distinct CDR3 sequences, 10% to 11% of them seen once. The source material was PBMCs from blood, sampled about 40 days after vaccination. These receptors all stem from a man in his fifties or sixties who received an inactivated influenza vaccine.

This clonotype appeared a few times. The J gene is TRBJ2-3, the V gene TRBV20-1; TRBD1 aligns across 8 bases. Germline values: CDR1 DFQATT, CDR2 SNEGSKA (reference sequence). The CDR3 loop spans 13 amino acids. The ends lost 8 bases at V and 3 bases at J; junction bases unmatched: 7. CDR3 DNA sequence: TGCAGTCCGCGGACAGGGCGAACAGATACGCAGTATTTT. It is translated as CSPRTGRTDTQYF.

The chain links TRBV6-1 to TRBJ1-1, with D possibly being TRBD1 (6 bases). CDR1 is MNHNS and CDR2 is SASEGT in the germline V gene. Between the trimmed V and J ends, which lost 6 bases and 7 bases, there was a span of 18 bases. The CDR3 covers 14 residues. CDR3 amino acids: CASRPSDRYNEAFF. For the CDR3, the DNA is TGTGCCAGCAGACCATCCGACAGGTATAATGAAGCTTTCTTT.

This clonotype occurred many times. The gene calls are TRBV29-1 and TRBJ2-1; 8 nucleotides agree with TRBD1. Trimming at V came to 1 base and at J to 4 bases, leaving 9 bases not matched to a gene. The CDR3 extends over 16 amino acids. Germline-derived CDR1 and CDR2 are SQVTM and ANQGSEA. The CDR3 DNA reads TGCAGCGTTGAAGGCGGGCAGGGGGCTAGGTACAATGAGCAGTTCTTC. Protein sequence: CSVEGGQGARYNEQFF.